The table lists the clone carrying this T cell receptor beta chain with many counts. The sample belongs to a study of blood T cell repertoires in COVID-19. This table comes from immunoSEQ multiplex PCR, and its TCRdb copy is limited to in-frame clones, with some not included. This sample has roughly 140,000 clones, with more than 70% found just once. Germline V gives CDR1 SNHLY, CDR2 FYNNEI. The length of the CDR3 is 11 residues. V was pared by 3 bases and J by 7 bases, with 5 bases between. The chain uses TRBV2 and TRBJ2-3; the D is unclear. The TCR comes from a woman between 45 and 65 years old with acute or convalescent COVID-19. The sample taken for sequencing was peripheral blood. CDR3 nucleotide sequence: TGTGCCAGCAGTGAGTTATATACGCAGTATTTT. This sequence encodes CASSELYTQYF. The complete variable domain, with remaining parts taken from reference TRBV2 and TRBJ2-3, reads EPEVTQTPSHQVTQMGQEVILRCVPISNHLYFYWYRQILGQKVEFLVSFYNNEISEKSEIFDDQFSVERPDGSNFTLKIRSTKLEDSAMYFCASSELYTQYFGPGTRLTVL.